This TCR beta chain was found in a study of blood T cell repertoires in COVID-19. Study overall: COVID-19 samples from acute and convalescent phases originated in the United States, Italy and Spain. Sample material is recorded as cDNA or gDNA derived from T cells, B-cell-depleted T cells, or PBMCs.

As processed by the authors: Reference gene primers were amplified, and this amplification served to estimate nucleated cell counts. The method was immunoSEQ multiplex PCR; TCRdb's version includes in-frame clones alone and lacks a portion of them. V and J calls plus clone size are reproduced from that table; the DNA served to infer D and trimming. Of approximately 210,000 clones in the sample, around 91% were seen once. V was cut by 0 bases and J by 2 bases, with 13 bases left in between. This CDR3 spans 17 amino acids. The germline CDR1 and CDR2 sequences are SGHAT and FQNNGV. This clone was picked up one time.

What was sequenced was peripheral blood. This chain links TRBV11-2 with TRBJ2-2; TRBD1 might be the D (6 bases). The receptor's source is a middle-aged woman with acute or convalescent COVID-19. The CDR3 coding sequence is TGTGCCAGCAGCTTAGATCAAAACAGGGTCAACACCGGGGAGCTGTTTTTT. Its protein is CASSLDQNRVNTGELFF.